This is a list of T cell receptor beta chains from one sample in a study of blood T cell repertoires in COVID-19. Sequencing used immunoSEQ multiplex PCR; TCRdb keeps in-frame clones, though not all of them. The data contain about 70,000 clones, about 76% of them singletons. The sequencing input was peripheral blood. These receptors originate from an elderly woman with active or convalescent COVID-19. Each CDR3 is given with its conserved first and last residue. The order of the fields is clone size, J gene, D gene, V gene, CDR3 protein, CDR3 DNA. A D gene is named only where the DNA matches it firmly. Clone size is given for some rows only: seen once, a few or many times, or a class if the clone is expanded.

.,TRBJ2-3,.,TRBV7-2,CASSPSQVPSTDTQYF,TGTGCCAGCAGCCCAAGTCAGGTGCCAAGCACAGATACGCAGTATTTT
.,TRBJ2-1,TRBD2,TRBV30,CAWSVLAGEWNEQFF,TGTGCCTGGAGTGTATTGGCGGGGGAGTGGAATGAGCAGTTCTTC
.,TRBJ1-5,.,TRBV2,CASNQGGGNQPQHF,TGTGCCAGCAACCAAGGTGGGGGGAATCAGCCCCAGCATTTT
.,TRBJ2-3,TRBD1,TRBV7-9,CASSLVSTGSGDTQYF,TGTGCCAGCAGCTTAGTTTCGACAGGGTCGGGCGATACGCAGTATTTT
.,TRBJ1-6,.,TRBV3-1/TRBV3-2,CASSLKNSYNSPLHF,TGTGCCAGCAGCCTAAAAAACTCCTATAATTCACCCCTCCACTTT
once,TRBJ2-2,.,TRBV11-2,CASSLVVNTGELFF,TGTGCCAGCAGCTTAGTCGTGAACACCGGGGAGCTGTTTTTT
.,TRBJ1-1,.,TRBV5-4,CASSLSRNTEAFF,TGTGCCAGCAGCCTGTCTAGAAACACTGAAGCTTTCTTT
.,TRBJ2-2,TRBD2,TRBV24-1,CATSDSGVNTGELFF,TGTGCCACCAGTGATAGCGGGGTGAACACCGGGGAGCTGTTTTTT
.,TRBJ1-2,.,TRBV28,CAILTGNYGYTF,TGTGCCATCCTAACAGGGAACTATGGCTACACCTTC
.,TRBJ1-3,.,TRBV6-5,CASSYSRESGNTIYF,TGTGCCAGCAGTTACTCTAGAGAATCTGGAAACACCATATATTTT
.,TRBJ2-7,.,TRBV28,CASRRQSSYEQYF,TGTGCCAGCAGAAGACAGAGCTCCTACGAGCAGTACTTC
.,TRBJ2-7,TRBD1,TRBV6-5,CASSYTGASYEQYF,TGTGCCAGCAGTTACACAGGGGCTTCCTACGAGCAGTACTTC
.,TRBJ1-1,.,TRBV15,CATSIDQNTEAFF,TGTGCCACCAGCATAGACCAGAACACTGAAGCTTTCTTT
.,TRBJ1-2,.,TRBV5-1,CASSLAGHENYGYTF,TGCGCCAGCAGCTTGGCCGGTCATGAAAACTATGGCTACACCTTC
.,TRBJ1-5,.,TRBV5-8,CASSPTGWDQPQHF,TGTGCCAGCAGCCCTACAGGGTGGGATCAGCCCCAGCATTTT
few,TRBJ1-5,TRBD1,TRBV6-1,CASREPNDRGLQPQHF,TGTGCCAGCAGAGAACCTAACGACAGGGGGCTACAGCCCCAGCATTTT
.,TRBJ1-1,TRBD1,TRBV6-5,CASSYSTGDGEAFF,TGTGCCAGCAGTTACTCCACAGGGGATGGTGAAGCTTTCTTT
.,TRBJ1-6,.,TRBV12-5,CASGLNDWGSNSPLHF,TGTGCTAGTGGTTTGAATGATTGGGGCTCCAATTCACCCCTCCACTTT
once,TRBJ2-3,TRBD2,TRBV5-1,CASSSGLAGDYSTDTQYF,TGCGCCAGCAGCTCAGGACTAGCGGGGGACTATAGCACAGATACGCAGTATTTT
.,TRBJ2-7,.,TRBV28,CASSNLPGPPYEQYF,TGTGCCAGCAGTAATCTTCCAGGGCCTCCCTACGAGCAGTACTTC
.,TRBJ1-1,.,TRBV6-5,CASSARSKNTEAFF,TGTGCCAGCAGCGCCCGGAGTAAGAACACTGAAGCTTTCTTT
.,TRBJ1-1,TRBD1,TRBV3-1/TRBV3-2,CASSPVNRGNTEAFF,TGTGCCAGCAGCCCTGTAAACAGGGGAAACACTGAAGCTTTCTTT
.,TRBJ2-4,.,TRBV20-1,CSASTSGSLAKNIQYF,TGCAGTGCTAGTACCTCGGGGAGCTTAGCCAAAAACATTCAGTACTTC
.,TRBJ2-3,.,TRBV19,CASSIAEEGSDTQYF,TGTGCCAGTAGTATAGCCGAGGAGGGGTCAGATACGCAGTATTTT
.,TRBJ1-5,.,TRBV10-3,CAISAGTWHQPQHF,TGTGCCATCAGCGCCGGGACATGGCATCAGCCCCAGCATTTT
.,TRBJ1-1,.,TRBV27,CASSSWRGMSTEAFF,TGTGCCAGCAGTTCCTGGCGGGGTATGTCCACTGAAGCTTTCTTT
few,TRBJ1-1,TRBD1,TRBV7-9,CASSSGTAEAFF,TGTGCCAGCAGCTCAGGGACAGCTGAAGCTTTCTTT
.,TRBJ2-5,TRBD2,TRBV19,CASRQLAGGQETQYF,TGTGCCAGTAGGCAACTAGCGGGGGGCCAAGAGACCCAGTACTTC
.,TRBJ2-2,TRBD1,TRBV5-6,CASSPGTGATGELFF,TGTGCCAGCAGCCCCGGGACAGGGGCCACCGGGGAGCTGTTTTTT
.,TRBJ2-7,.,TRBV6-5,CASRRGGDRYEQYF,TGTGCCAGCCGTCGAGGGGGTGACAGGTACGAGCAGTACTTC
.,TRBJ1-6,TRBD1,TRBV6-6,CASSYTGQGGSPLHF,TGTGCCAGCAGTTACACGGGACAGGGAGGTTCACCCCTCCACTTT
.,TRBJ2-5,.,TRBV9,CASSVELDSETQYF,TGTGCCAGCAGCGTAGAACTAGACTCCGAGACCCAGTACTTC
.,TRBJ1-2,TRBD1,TRBV18,CASSQRGQSESGYTF,TGTGCCAGCTCACAAAGGGGACAGTCCGAGAGTGGCTACACCTTC
.,TRBJ1-3,.,TRBV5-5,CASSPDRVGNTIYF,TGTGCCAGCAGCCCTGACAGAGTTGGAAACACCATATATTTT
.,TRBJ2-1,TRBD1,TRBV7-9,CASRGSPARDRDGNEQFF,TGTGCCAGCAGAGGCTCCCCCGCGCGGGACAGGGACGGGAATGAGCAGTTCTTC
.,TRBJ1-5,.,TRBV6-1,CASSEKGYSGGQPQHF,TGTGCCAGCAGTGAAAAAGGGTACAGCGGGGGCCAGCCCCAGCATTTT
.,TRBJ1-2,TRBD1,TRBV2,CASRDTGTVYGYTF,TGTGCCAGCAGAGATACCGGGACAGTCTATGGCTACACCTTC
.,TRBJ2-3,TRBD2,TRBV7-2,CASSLGTNTDTQYF,TGTGCCAGCAGCCTTGGGACTAACACAGATACGCAGTATTTT
.,TRBJ1-1,TRBD1,TRBV28,CASSSPGQVRAEAFF,TGTGCCAGCAGTTCCCCCGGACAGGTACGTGCTGAAGCTTTCTTT
.,TRBJ2-2,.,TRBV27,CASKEGGGELFF,TGTGCCAGCAAGGAAGGCGGCGGGGAGCTGTTTTTT
many,TRBJ1-5,.,TRBV6-4,CASSAGDNQPQHF,TGTGCCAGCAGTGCAGGGGACAATCAGCCCCAGCATTTT
.,TRBJ1-5,.,TRBV30,CAWSKQGVQPQHF,TGTGCCTGGAGTAAGCAGGGTGTTCAGCCCCAGCATTTT
.,TRBJ1-1,.,TRBV11-2,CASSLPTGSTEAFF,TGTGCCAGCAGCTTACCGACGGGGAGCACTGAAGCTTTCTTT
few,TRBJ2-7,TRBD2,TRBV6-2/TRBV6-3,CASRPRVAGTLRYEQYF,TGTGCCAGCAGACCTCGGGTAGCGGGAACCCTCCGGTACGAGCAGTACTTC
.,TRBJ1-2,.,TRBV10-3,CAISEERTANYGYTF,TGTGCCATCAGTGAAGAGAGGACAGCTAACTATGGCTACACCTTC